The clone carrying this T cell receptor (beta chain) was seen a few times. What it binds is unknown. PCR was performed a second time for about 7 to 12 cycles using a sample-barcoded 5' primer and a J-beta primer mix. A template-switch adaptor that had 12 random nucleotides put a tag on each cDNA molecule. TCRdb passed the 5' RACE reads through MiXCR, listing each CDR3 protein once. The table lists approximately 800,000 distinct CDR3 sequences, about 25% of them singletons. Each individual donor underwent a draw of approximately 10 milliliters of peripheral blood. V lost 7 bases to trimming and J lost 0 bases, with 13 bases between them. The CDR3 is made up of 15 amino acids. Per germline, CDR1 SGHRS and CDR2 YFSETQ. The source of the sample is a study of blood T cells in healthy people across ages. Study-wide results and limits: The study found more naive CD4+ cells and higher diversity in long-lived than aged donors.

Another study also made use of these data, one on T cells of mothers and their children.

The TCR originated in a boy aged 5-17 years in good health. This rearrangement joins TRBV5-1 to TRBJ2-2, with D unclear. Material for sequencing was blood. The CDR3 region has the DNA TGCGCCAGCGGATATGGAGCCTCGAACACCGGGGAGCTGTTTTTT. Translated, it gives CASGYGASNTGELFF.